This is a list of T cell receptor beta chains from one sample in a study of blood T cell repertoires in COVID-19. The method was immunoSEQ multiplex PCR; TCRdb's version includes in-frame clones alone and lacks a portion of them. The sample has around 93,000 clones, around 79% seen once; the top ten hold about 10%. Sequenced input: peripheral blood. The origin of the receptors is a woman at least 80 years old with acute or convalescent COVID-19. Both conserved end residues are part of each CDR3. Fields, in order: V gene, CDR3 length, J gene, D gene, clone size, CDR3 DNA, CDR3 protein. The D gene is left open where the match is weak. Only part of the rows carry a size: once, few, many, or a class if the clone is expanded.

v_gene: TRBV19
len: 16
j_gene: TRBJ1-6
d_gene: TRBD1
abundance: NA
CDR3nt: TGTGCCAGTAGGGGGGACAGGGGTTCCTATAATTCACCCCTCCACTTT
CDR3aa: CASRGDRGSYNSPLHF

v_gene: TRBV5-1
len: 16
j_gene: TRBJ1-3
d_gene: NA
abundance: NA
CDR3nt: TGCGCCAGCAGCTTGGTCTTCGGGGGCTCTGGAAACACCATATATTTT
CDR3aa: CASSLVFGGSGNTIYF

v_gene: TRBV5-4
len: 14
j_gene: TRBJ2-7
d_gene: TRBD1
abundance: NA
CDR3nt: TGTGCCAGCAGGCCGACAGGGGCTGGGTACGAGCAGTACTTC
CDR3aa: CASRPTGAGYEQYF

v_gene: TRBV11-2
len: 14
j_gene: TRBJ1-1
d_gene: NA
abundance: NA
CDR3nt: TGTGCCAGCAGCGCCGCGGGAATTGGGGGAGAAGCTTTCTTT
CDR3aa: CASSAAGIGGEAFF

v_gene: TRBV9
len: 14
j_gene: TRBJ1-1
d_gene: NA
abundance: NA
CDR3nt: TGTGCCCGCAGCGCGGGGGGGCGGGTCACTGAAGCTTTCTTT
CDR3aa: CARSAGGRVTEAFF

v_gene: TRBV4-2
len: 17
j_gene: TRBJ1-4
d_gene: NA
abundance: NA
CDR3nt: TGTGCCAGCAGCCAGTTAACTGATGTAGCAACTAATGAAAAACTGTTTTTT
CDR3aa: CASSQLTDVATNEKLFF

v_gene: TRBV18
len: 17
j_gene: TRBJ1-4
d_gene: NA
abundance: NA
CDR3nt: TGTGCCAGCTCACCCGGGCTGGTCGGGGGGCGCCGGGAAAAACTGTTTTTT
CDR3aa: CASSPGLVGGRREKLFF

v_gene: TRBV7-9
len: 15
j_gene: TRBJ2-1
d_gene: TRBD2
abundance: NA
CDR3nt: TGTGCCAGCAGCTTTACTAGCGGGGGGGCCCTTGAGCAGTTCTTC
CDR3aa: CASSFTSGGALEQFF

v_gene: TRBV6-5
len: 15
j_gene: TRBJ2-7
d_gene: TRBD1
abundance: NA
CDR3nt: TGTGCCAGCAGACCCGGGACAGGGGACGTCTACGAGCAGTACTTC
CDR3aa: CASRPGTGDVYEQYF

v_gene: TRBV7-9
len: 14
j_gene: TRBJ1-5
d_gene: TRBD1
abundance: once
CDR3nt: TGTGCCAGCAGCTTATTACAGGGGCATGAGCCCCAGCATTTT
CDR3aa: CASSLLQGHEPQHF

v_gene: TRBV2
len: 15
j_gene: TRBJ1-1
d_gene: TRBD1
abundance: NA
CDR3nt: TGTGCCAGCAGTGAATTGGGGACAGTGAACACTGAAGCTTTCTTT
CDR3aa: CASSELGTVNTEAFF

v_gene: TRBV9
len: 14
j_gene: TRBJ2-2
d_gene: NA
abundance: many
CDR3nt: TGTGCCAGCAGCGCGAGGTCCTATACCGGGGAGCTGTTTTTT
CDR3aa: CASSARSYTGELFF

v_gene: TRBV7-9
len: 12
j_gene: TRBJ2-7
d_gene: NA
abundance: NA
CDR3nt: TGTGCCAGCAGTTCCAGCTCCTACGAGCAGTACTTC
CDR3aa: CASSSSSYEQYF

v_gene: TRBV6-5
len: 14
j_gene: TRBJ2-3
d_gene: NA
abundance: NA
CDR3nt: TGTGCCGGGGGGGGGCGGGGCAGCACAGATACGCAGTATTTT
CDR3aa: CAGGGRGSTDTQYF

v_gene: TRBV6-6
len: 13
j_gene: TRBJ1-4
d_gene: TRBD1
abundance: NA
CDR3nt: TGTGCCAGCAGTCGACAGGGAAATGAAAAACTGTTTTTT
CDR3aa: CASSRQGNEKLFF

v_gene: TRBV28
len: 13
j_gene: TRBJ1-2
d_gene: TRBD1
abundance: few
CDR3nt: TGTGCCAGCAGTTCTCACAGGGGGTATGGCTACACCTTC
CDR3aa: CASSSHRGYGYTF

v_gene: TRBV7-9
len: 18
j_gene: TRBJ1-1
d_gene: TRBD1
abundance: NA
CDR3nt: TGTGCCAGCAGCTCGCGACAGGGGCGAGATGCTGTGAACACTGAAGCTTTCTTT
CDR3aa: CASSSRQGRDAVNTEAFF

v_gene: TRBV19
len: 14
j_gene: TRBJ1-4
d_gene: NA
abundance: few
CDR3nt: TGTGCCAGTAATACAGGGACAACTAATGAAAAACTGTTTTTT
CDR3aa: CASNTGTTNEKLFF

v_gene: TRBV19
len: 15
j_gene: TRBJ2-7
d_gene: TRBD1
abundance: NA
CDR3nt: TGTGCCAGTAGTATCGGACAGGGGGCGTTCTACGAGCAGTACTTC
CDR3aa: CASSIGQGAFYEQYF

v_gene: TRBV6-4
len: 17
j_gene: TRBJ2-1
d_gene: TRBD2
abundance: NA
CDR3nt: TGTGCCAGCAGTCCTAGCGGGGGCGCTAGCTCCTACAATGAGCAGTTCTTC
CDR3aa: CASSPSGGASSYNEQFF

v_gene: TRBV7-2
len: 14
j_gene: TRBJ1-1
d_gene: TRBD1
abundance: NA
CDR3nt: TGTGCCAGCGCCTCCGGGACAGGGAGGACTGAAGCTTTCTTT
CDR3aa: CASASGTGRTEAFF

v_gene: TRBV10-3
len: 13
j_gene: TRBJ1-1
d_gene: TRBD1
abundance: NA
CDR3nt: TGTGCCATCTCGGACAGGGGGAACACTGAAGCTTTCTTT
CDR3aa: CAISDRGNTEAFF

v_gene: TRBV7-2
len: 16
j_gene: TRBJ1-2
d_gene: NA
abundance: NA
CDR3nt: TGTGCCAGCAGCTTAGGGGGAACAGGGACAAACTATGGCTACACCTTC
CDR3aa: CASSLGGTGTNYGYTF

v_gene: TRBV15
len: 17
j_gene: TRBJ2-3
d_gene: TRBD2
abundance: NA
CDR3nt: TGTGCCACCAGCAGAAATCCGGGGGAGCGGGGCGCGGATACGCAGTATTTT
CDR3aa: CATSRNPGERGADTQYF

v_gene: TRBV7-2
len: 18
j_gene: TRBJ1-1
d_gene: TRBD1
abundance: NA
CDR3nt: TGTGCCAGCAGCCCTAGGCGGGGACAGGGGAGTACGAACACTGAAGCTTTCTTT
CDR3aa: CASSPRRGQGSTNTEAFF

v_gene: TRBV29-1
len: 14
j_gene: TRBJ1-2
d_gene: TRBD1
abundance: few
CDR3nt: TGCAGCGTTGAATCCTATAGGGGGCAGGATGGCTACACCTTC
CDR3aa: CSVESYRGQDGYTF

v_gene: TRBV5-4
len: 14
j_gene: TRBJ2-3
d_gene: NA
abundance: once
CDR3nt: TGTGCCAGCAGCTCCGGGACTTCGCTATATACGCAGTATTTT
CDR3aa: CASSSGTSLYTQYF